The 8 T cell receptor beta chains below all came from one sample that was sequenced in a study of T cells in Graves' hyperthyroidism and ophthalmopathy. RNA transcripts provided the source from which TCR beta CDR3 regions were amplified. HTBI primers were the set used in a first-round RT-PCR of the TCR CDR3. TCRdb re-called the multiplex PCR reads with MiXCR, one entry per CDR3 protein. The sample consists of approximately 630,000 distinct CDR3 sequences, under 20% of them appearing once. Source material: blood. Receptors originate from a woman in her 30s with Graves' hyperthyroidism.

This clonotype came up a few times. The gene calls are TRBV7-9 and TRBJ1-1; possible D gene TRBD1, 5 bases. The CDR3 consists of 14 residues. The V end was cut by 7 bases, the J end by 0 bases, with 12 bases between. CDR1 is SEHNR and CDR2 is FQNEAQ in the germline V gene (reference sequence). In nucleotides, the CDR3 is TGTGCCAGCATGGGGACCGGGTTGAACACTGAAGCTTTCTTT. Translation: CASMGTGLNTEAFF.

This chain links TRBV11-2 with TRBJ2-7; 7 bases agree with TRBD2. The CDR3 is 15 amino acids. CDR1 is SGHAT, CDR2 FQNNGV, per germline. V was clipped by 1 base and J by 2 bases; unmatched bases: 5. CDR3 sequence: CASSLGAGFTYEQYF. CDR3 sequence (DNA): TGTGCCAGCAGCTTAGGAGCGGGATTCACCTACGAGCAGTACTTC.

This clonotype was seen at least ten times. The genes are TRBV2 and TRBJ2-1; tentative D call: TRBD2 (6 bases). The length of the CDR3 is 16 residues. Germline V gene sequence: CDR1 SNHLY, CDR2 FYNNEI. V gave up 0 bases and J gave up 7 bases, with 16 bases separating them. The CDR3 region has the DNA TGTGCCAGCAGTGAAGCTGGGACTGGGCTGACTAATGAGCAGTTCTTC. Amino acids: CASSEAGTGLTNEQFF.

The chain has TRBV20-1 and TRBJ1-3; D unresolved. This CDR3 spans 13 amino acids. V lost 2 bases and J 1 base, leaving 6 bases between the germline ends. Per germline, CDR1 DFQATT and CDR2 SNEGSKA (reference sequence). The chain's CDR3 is CSARPLSGNTIYF. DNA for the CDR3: TGCAGTGCTAGACCCTTATCTGGAAACACCATATATTTT.

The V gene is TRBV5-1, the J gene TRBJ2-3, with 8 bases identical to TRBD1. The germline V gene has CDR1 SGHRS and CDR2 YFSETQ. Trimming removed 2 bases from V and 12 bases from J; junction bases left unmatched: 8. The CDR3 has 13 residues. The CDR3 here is CASSFALDRGQYF. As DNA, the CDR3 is TGCGCCAGCAGCTTCGCCCTTGACAGGGGCCAGTATTTT.

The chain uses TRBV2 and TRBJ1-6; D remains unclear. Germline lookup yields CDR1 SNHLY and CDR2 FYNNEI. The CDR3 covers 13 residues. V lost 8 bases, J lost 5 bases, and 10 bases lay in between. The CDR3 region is CASGYSNNSPLHF. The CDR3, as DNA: TGTGCCAGCGGTTACAGCAATAATTCACCCCTCCACTTT.

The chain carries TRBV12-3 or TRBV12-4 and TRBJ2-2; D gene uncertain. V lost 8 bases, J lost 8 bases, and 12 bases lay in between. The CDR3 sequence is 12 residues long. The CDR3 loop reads CASAAGRGELFF. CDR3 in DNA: TGTGCCAGCGCGGCCGGCCGGGGGGAGCTGTTTTTT.

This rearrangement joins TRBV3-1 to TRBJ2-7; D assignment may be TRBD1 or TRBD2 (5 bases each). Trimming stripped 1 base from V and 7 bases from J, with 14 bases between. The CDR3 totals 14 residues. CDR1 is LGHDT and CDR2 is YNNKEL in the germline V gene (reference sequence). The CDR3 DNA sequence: TGTGCCAGCAGCCAAGCGGGACCCTATCGAGAGCAGTACTTC. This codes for CASSQAGPYREQYF.